Listed here are 31 T cell receptor beta chains from one sample, sequenced in a study of cytomegalovirus exposure and HLA in healthy donors. TCRdb's table, derived via immunoSEQ multiplex PCR, lists solely in-frame clones and lacks some. In the table there are tens of thousands of clones, about 89% of which are singletons. The specimen sequenced was PBMCs. These receptors were collected from a young woman in good health and CMV-seronegative.

The genes are TRBV13 and TRBJ2-1; 11 bases are shared with TRBD2. V was clipped by 6 bases and J by 4 bases; unmatched bases: 8. CDR3 length equals 16 residues. CDR1 is PRHDT and CDR2 is FYEKMQ in the germline V gene (reference sequence). The CDR3 sequence is CASSLKTSGGYNEQFF. CDR3 nucleotides: TGTGCCAGCAGTTTAAAAACTAGCGGGGGATACAATGAGCAGTTCTTC.

The chain couples TRBV10-2 to TRBJ2-5; the match to TRBD2 covers 14 bases. CDR3 length: 14 amino acids. V trimming: 8 bases; J trimming: 5 bases; junction bases outside the gene matches: 4. CDR1 is WSHSY, CDR2 SAAADI, per germline. The CDR3 DNA sequence: TGCGCCAGCGCGACTAGCGGGAGGGTGGAGACCCAGTACTTC. It translates to CASATSGRVETQYF.

V is TRBV6-1 and J is TRBJ2-2, with TRBD2 identical over 13 bases. This CDR3 is 18 amino acids long. Per germline, CDR1 MNHNS and CDR2 SASEGT. V lost 4 bases, J lost 5 bases, and 10 bases stayed unmatched. The CDR3 reads CASSGLAGGRSQTGELFF. The CDR3 nucleotides read TGTGCCAGCAGTGGACTAGCGGGGGGCCGAAGTCAAACCGGGGAGCTGTTTTTT.

The chain is built from TRBV6-1 and TRBJ1-5; D gene unclear. Germline CDR1 MNHNS, CDR2 SASEGT. There are 15 residues in the CDR3. The germline V and J ends were trimmed by 8 bases and 2 bases, with 16 bases remaining between them. CDR3 bases: TGTGCCAGCCGACACACGTGGGCCCGCAATCAGCCCCAGCATTTT. This translates into CASRHTWARNQPQHF.

The chain has TRBV5-1 and TRBJ2-3, with 10 positions matching TRBD1. J gave up 3 bases and V 0 bases, and 4 bases lay outside the gene matches. The CDR3 extends over 16 amino acids. Germline loops: CDR1 SGHRS, CDR2 YFSETQ. As DNA, the CDR3 is TGCGCCAGCAGCTTGGTGGGGACAGGGGTAACAGATACGCAGTATTTT. Protein product: CASSLVGTGVTDTQYF. Combining the CDR3 with reference TRBV5-1 and TRBJ2-3 gives the whole variable domain KAGVTQTPRYLIKTRGQQVTLSCSPISGHRSVSWYQQTPGQGLQFLFEYFSETQRNKGNFPGRFSGRQFSNSRSEMNVSTLELGDSALYLCASSLVGTGVTDTQYFGPGTRLTVL.

The genes are TRBV5-1 and TRBJ2-2; the D is unclear. V lost 4 bases and J lost 5, with 9 bases in between. The CDR3 totals 13 residues. Germline V gives CDR1 SGHRS, CDR2 YFSETQ. The CDR3 DNA reads TGCGCCAGCAGCCTGCCGGTGACCGGGGAGCTGTTTTTT. Translated, it gives CASSLPVTGELFF.

This clone came up once. The chain employs TRBV4-1 and TRBJ2-1, with a tentative D call TRBD2 (6 bases). Germline lookup yields CDR1 MGHRA and CDR2 YSYEKL. V lost 4 bases to trimming and J lost 4 bases, with 23 bases between them. The CDR3 spans 18 residues. CDR3 DNA sequence: TGCGCCAGCAGCCCGGGCCGTGGGGGTGGGGGGACTTACAATGAGCAGTTCTTC. As protein: CASSPGRGGGGTYNEQFF.

The CDR3 DNA follows: TGCAGCGGGACACAAGAGACCCAGTACTTC. This translates into CSGTQETQYF. V is TRBV29-1 and J is TRBJ2-5, with TRBD1 as a possible D gene (5 bases). CDR1 SQVTM and CDR2 ANQGSEA come from the germline V gene. This CDR3 has 10 residues. Trimming took 7 bases from V and 2 from J, leaving 5 bases between them.

The gene calls are TRBV30 and TRBJ1-1; D is unclear. V gave up 2 bases and J gave up 8 bases, with 9 bases separating them. The germline V gene has CDR1 GTSNPN and CDR2 SVGIG (reference sequence). The CDR3 has 11 residues. The CDR3 DNA follows: TGTGCCTGGAGTAGGAGAGCCGAAGCTTTCTTT. Amino acids: CAWSRRAEAFF.

The V call is TRBV11-3, the J call TRBJ1-3, with D possibly TRBD1 on 5 matching bases. V was pared by 1 base and J by 1 base, with 14 bases between. Per germline, CDR1 SGHNT and CDR2 YENEEA. This CDR3 is built from 17 residues. This CDR3 is CASSLVDRQLSGNTIYF. The CDR3 nucleotides are TGTGCCAGCAGCTTAGTAGACAGACAGTTATCTGGAAACACCATATATTTT.

The V gene is TRBV19, the J gene TRBJ2-3, with D perhaps TRBD2 (5 bases). Between the trimmed V and J ends, which lost 4 bases and 0 bases, there was a span of 14 bases. Germline-derived CDR1 and CDR2 are LNHDA and SQIVND (reference sequence). The CDR3 spans 16 residues. For the CDR3, the DNA is TGTGCCAGTAGTACCCGTGGACTCTCTAGCACAGATACGCAGTATTTT. It specifies CASSTRGLSSTDTQYF.

V usage is TRBV5-1 and J usage is TRBJ2-1, with D perhaps matching TRBD2 (6 bases). In germline, CDR1 is SGHRS, CDR2 YFSETQ. Trimming pared 3 bases from V and 15 bases from J, leaving 19 bases between. CDR3 length equals 13 residues. CDR3 in DNA: TGCGCCAGCAGCTCCGAGTCGTGGGAGGCTCTGTTCTTC. The encoded protein is CASSSESWEALFF.

CDR3 amino acids: CASSLLSDTPYEQYF. CDR3 in DNA: TGTGCCAGCAGCTTACTCTCGGACACCCCCTACGAGCAGTACTTC. This sequence joins TRBV7-2 and TRBJ2-7; tentatively, D is TRBD1 (5 bases). The CDR3 has 15 amino acids. Between the trimmed V and J ends, which lost 2 bases and 2 bases, there was a span of 13 bases. From germline, CDR1 is SGHTA and CDR2 FQGNSA.

V and J are TRBV25-1 and TRBJ2-7; 13 positions match TRBD2. The CDR3 is 14 amino acids. Germline CDR1 is MGHDK and CDR2 is SYGVNS. The V segment lost 5 bases and the J segment 6 bases; nucleotides outside the gene matches: 4. The DNA of the CDR3 is TGTGCCAGCAGTCCTAGGACTAGCGGGAGCGAGCAGTACTTC. It encodes CASSPRTSGSEQYF.

This chain uses TRBV29-1 with TRBJ2-2; 10 bases are a match to TRBD1. V was clipped by 6 bases and J by 4 bases; unmatched bases: 2. This CDR3 comprises 13 residues. Germline V gene lookup returns CDR1 SQVTM and CDR2 ANQGSEA. The CDR3 bases are TGCAGCGTGGGGACAGGGGTCACCGGGGAGCTGTTTTTT. It yields the protein CSVGTGVTGELFF.

This chain connects TRBV5-4 to TRBJ2-2; D uncertain. The germline V gene has CDR1 SGHNT and CDR2 YYREEE (reference sequence). V was pared by 4 bases and J by 3 bases, with 13 bases between. This CDR3 region has 15 residues. In DNA form, the CDR3 reads TGTGCCAGCAGCCTGGGTACTCGGGACACCGGGGAGCTGTTTTTT. This translates into CASSLGTRDTGELFF.

The chain uses TRBV7-2 and TRBJ2-5; no reliable D call. V shed 3 bases and J shed 4 bases, with 3 bases lying between them. This CDR3 comprises 11 residues. CDR1 is SGHTA and CDR2 is FQGNSA in the germline V gene. In DNA form, the CDR3 reads TGTGCCAGCAGCTTTATAGAGACCCAGTACTTC. It encodes CASSFIETQYF.

The V and J genes are TRBV7-8 and TRBJ1-5; D is unclear. Germline CDR1 reads SGHVS; CDR2 reads FQNEAQ. Trimming stripped 1 base from V and 6 bases from J, with 10 bases between. This CDR3 has 14 residues. The CDR3 sequence is CASSLGRSGQPQHF. The CDR3 DNA follows: TGTGCCAGCAGCTTAGGAAGGTCGGGTCAGCCCCAGCATTTT.

The rearrangement uses TRBV27 and TRBJ1-6, with TRBD1 matching over 8 bases. V shed 5 bases and J 4 bases; nucleotides not matched to a gene: 13. CDR1 is MNHEY and CDR2 is SMNVEV in the germline V gene (reference sequence). The CDR3 loop spans 18 amino acids. The CDR3 protein is CASSRSRGLGSYNSPLHF. CDR3 sequence (DNA): TGTGCCAGCAGTCGCAGCAGGGGGCTGGGGTCTTATAATTCACCCCTCCACTTT.

This clone was recorded a few times. The rearrangement links TRBV11-2 to TRBJ2-7; 8 positions match TRBD2. The V and J ends lost 4 bases and 5 bases, in that order; junction bases with no gene match: 7. This CDR3 region has 14 residues. Germline V gene data show CDR1 as SGHAT and CDR2 as FQNNGV. The CDR3 spells CASSWGLGGNEQYF. The DNA for the CDR3 is TGTGCCAGCAGCTGGGGACTAGGAGGCAACGAGCAGTACTTC.

The CDR3 sequence is CASSLSGGANNEQFF. Here the CDR3 DNA reads TGTGCCAGCAGCTTAAGCGGCGGGGCCAACAATGAGCAGTTCTTC. The chain carries TRBV7-8 and TRBJ2-1; weak D call: TRBD2 (6 bases). V lost 2 bases and J lost 5, with 13 bases in between. The CDR3 runs 15 residues. Germline assignment: CDR1 SGHVS and CDR2 FQNEAQ. The whole variable domain, remainder taken from reference TRBV7-8 and TRBJ2-1, is GAGVSQSPRYKVAKRGQDVALRCDPISGHVSLFWYQQALGQGPEFLTYFQNEAQLDKSGLPSDRFFAERPEGSVSTLKIQRTQQEDSAVYLCASSLSGGANNEQFFGPGTRLTVL.

This sequence joins TRBV10-3 and TRBJ2-7; TRBD2 is a possible D gene (6 bases). The V gene's germline CDR1 is ENHRY and CDR2 SYGVKD. The CDR3 has 14 amino acids. V dropped 2 bases and J dropped 3 bases, with 11 bases sitting between them. CDR3 DNA: TGTGCCATCAGTGAGAGCGGGTTCGACTACGAGCAGTACTTC. Translating it yields CAISESGFDYEQYF.

The genes are TRBV6-5 and TRBJ2-7; maybe TRBD2 (5 bases). Per germline, CDR1 MNHEY and CDR2 SVGAGI. This CDR3 region has 11 residues. Deletions cut 8 bases from V and 6 bases from J, with 11 bases between. The CDR3: CASGETSEQYF. DNA for the CDR3: TGTGCCAGCGGGGAGACGAGCGAGCAGTACTTC.

This rearrangement joins TRBV5-5 to TRBJ1-5; no definite D call. The germline gives CDR1 SGHKS, CDR2 YYEKEE (reference sequence). V gave up 4 bases and J gave up 4 bases, with 12 bases separating them. This CDR3 spans 14 amino acids. For the CDR3, the DNA is TGTGCCAGCAGCCCGGCGGTAGTAAATCAGCCCCAGCATTTT. As protein: CASSPAVVNQPQHF. Together with reference TRBV5-5 and TRBJ1-5, the CDR3 gives the full variable domain: DAGVTQSPTHLIKTRGQQVTLRCSPISGHKSVSWYQQVLGQGPQFIFQYYEKEERGRGNFPDRFSARQFPNYSSELNVNALLLGDSALYLCASSPAVVNQPQHFGDGTRLSIL.

The chain couples TRBV10-3 to TRBJ1-4, with D maybe TRBD1 (6 bases). The CDR3 has 15 amino acids. The germline V and J ends were trimmed by 3 bases and 6 bases, with 14 bases remaining between them. CDR1 is ENHRY, CDR2 SYGVKD, per germline. Written as DNA, the CDR3 is TGTGCCATCAGTGATATAGGACAGACCTATGAAAAACTGTTTTTT. Its protein product is CAISDIGQTYEKLFF.

The V call is TRBV6-6, the J call TRBJ2-1; 10 bases are a match to TRBD1. V trimming: 6 bases; J trimming: 2 bases; junction bases outside the gene matches: 4. Germline V gene lookup returns CDR1 MNHNY and CDR2 SVGAGI (reference sequence). The CDR3 runs 15 residues. The CDR3 spells CASSVGQGPYNEQFF. CDR3 bases: TGTGCCAGCAGCGTGGGACAGGGGCCCTACAATGAGCAGTTCTTC.

This chain connects TRBV28 to TRBJ1-2; 9 bases match TRBD1. CDR1 is MDHEN, CDR2 SYDVKM, per germline. With 9 bases clipped from V and 0 bases from J, the junction kept 8 bases outside the gene matches. CDR3 length: 15 amino acids. CDR3 sequence reads: CASTEQGAANYGYTF. The CDR3 DNA reads TGTGCCAGTACGGAACAGGGGGCAGCTAACTATGGCTACACCTTC.

The table lists this clone with a count of one. This chain connects TRBV6-1 to TRBJ1-2, with D uncertain. The germline V gene encodes CDR1 MNHNS and CDR2 SASEGT. This CDR3 comprises 15 residues. V lost 1 base and J lost 2, with 11 bases in between. The CDR3 DNA reads TGTGCCAGCAGTGAAGAAGGTGGAGCAAACTATGGCTACACCTTC. It yields the protein CASSEEGGANYGYTF.

The rearrangement uses TRBV28 and TRBJ1-1, with a possible D match to TRBD1 (5 bases). The CDR3 contains 13 residues. V was clipped by 6 bases and J by 1 base, with 9 bases between them. Germline V gene lookup returns CDR1 MDHEN and CDR2 SYDVKM. In DNA form, the CDR3 reads TGTGCCAGCAGCCTAACAGGGAACACTGAAGCTTTCTTT. Its protein product is CASSLTGNTEAFF.

The chain recombines TRBV27 with TRBJ2-1; 7 bases are a match to TRBD2. V lost 3 bases to trimming and J lost 4 bases; unmatched junction nucleotides: 12. Per germline, CDR1 MNHEY and CDR2 SMNVEV (reference sequence). The CDR3 sequence is 17 residues long. CDR3 bases: TGTGCCAGCAGTTTTAAGGGTGCGGGAGCGTATTACAATGAGCAGTTCTTC. Its translation: CASSFKGAGAYYNEQFF.

The V gene is TRBV6-1, the J gene TRBJ2-7, with TRBD2 matching over 14 bases. Looked up from germline, CDR1 is MNHNS and CDR2 is SASEGT. V was clipped by 9 bases and J by 5 bases; unmatched bases: 9. The CDR3 is 15 residues long. The CDR3 is CASGTSGSLVDEQYF. The CDR3 DNA is TGTGCCAGTGGGACTAGCGGGAGTTTGGTGGACGAGCAGTACTTC.